This is a list of T cell receptor beta chains from one sample in a study of tumor-infiltrating lymphocytes in primary liver carcinoma. One entry per CDR3 protein, called by TCRdb with MiXCR from the multiplex PCR reads. The sample records just under 45,000 distinct CDR3 sequences, approximately 70% being singletons. Source material: liver tumor tissue from sampling region 2. Receptors originate from a man between 40 and 49 years old with primary liver carcinoma and hepatitis B virus infection. CDR3s leave out the opening cysteine and the closing phenylalanine or tryptophan. Each record gives: CDR3 protein, J gene, V gene, D gene. The D gene is left open where the match is weak.

ASSLPGGEGETKY TRBJ2-5 TRBV5-1 TRBD1
ASSEVENTEAF TRBJ1-1 TRBV2 -
VWSVRSGGEQS TRBJ2-1 TRBV30 TRBD1
ASSVGARQGELF TRBJ2-2 TRBV5-6 -
ASSEGGNDQPRY TRBJ1-5 TRBV6-1 -
AISYSWQGSGYT TRBJ1-2 TRBV10-3 -
ASSLIPGDYNEHF TRBJ2-1 TRBV5-1 -
ASSRSWGTDMQY TRBJ2-3 TRBV6-5 -
ASSLGRKKNKQF TRBJ2-1 TRBV11-3 -
VSSQDEGTSSYNEQF TRBJ2-1 TRBV4-2 TRBD2
AWRGQEDTGELI TRBJ2-2 TRBV30 -
ATSDWSGVSTDTHY TRBJ2-3 TRBV24-1 -
SASRGTSGSLDETQY TRBJ2-5 TRBV20-1 TRBD2
ARGYPIAGNEQF TRBJ2-1 TRBV6-2/TRBV6-3 TRBD2
ASNQEVGLAGNTGELF TRBJ2-2 TRBV14 TRBD2
AGSHWTGPAEAQY TRBJ2-5 TRBV11-2 -
SAGAGHNSPLH TRBJ1-6 TRBV20-1 -
ASSTPATGPYNEQF TRBJ2-1 TRBV19 -
ASSPGQPHNNEQF TRBJ2-1 TRBV7-3 -
ASSLSAGVYNEQF TRBJ2-1 TRBV5-1 TRBD2
VSSLEGSGVIDTQY TRBJ2-3 TRBV5-4 TRBD2
TSSLGRMSSYEQY TRBJ2-7 TRBV5-1 -
ASSYSMRWQVDNQPRH TRBJ1-5 TRBV6-2/TRBV6-3 -
ASGQEAANTEAF TRBJ1-1 TRBV10-2 TRBD1
ASSYSSSGESQETQY TRBJ2-5 TRBV6-5 -
ASLGQYYSYT TRBJ1-2 TRBV28 -
ASSLIPPNTEAL TRBJ1-1 TRBV12-3/TRBV12-4 -
ASSYSTGVTEAF TRBJ1-1 TRBV6-2/TRBV6-3 TRBD1
SVTDPVIQETQY TRBJ2-5 TRBV29-1 -